This passage covers 32 T cell receptor beta chains from one sample sequenced in a study of cytomegalovirus exposure and HLA in healthy donors. Use of 60 Vbeta and 13 Jbeta primers characterized the PCR. Produced via immunoSEQ multiplex PCR; TCRdb's table is partial and in-frame only. Among roughly 100,000 clones, about 9.5% were seen once, and the ten largest hold 5.8%. The sequenced sample was PBMCs. These receptors were obtained from a man aged 40-50 years in good health and CMV-seropositive.

This clone was found a few times. This chain uses TRBV5-8 with TRBJ1-5; 10 bases align to TRBD1. The germline CDR1 and CDR2 sequences are SGHTS and YDEGEE. Trimming took 3 bases from V and 1 from J; bases not matched to a gene: 1. The CDR3 loop spans 15 amino acids. In nucleotides, the CDR3 is TGTGCCAGCAGCTCGGGACAGGGGAGCAATCAGCCCCAGCATTTT. Translation gives CASSSGQGSNQPQHF.

This chain joins TRBV9 and TRBJ2-2; 11 bases align to TRBD1. The CDR3 runs to 16 residues. V lost 2 bases and J lost 7; bases outside the gene matches: 7. Germline CDR1 is SGDLS and CDR2 is YYNGEE. This CDR3 reads CASSVDGTGGGGELFF. CDR3 in DNA: TGTGCCAGCAGCGTCGACGGGACAGGGGGGGGCGGGGAGCTGTTTTTT. Complete variable domain (other parts from reference TRBV9 and TRBJ2-2): DSGVTQTPKHLITATGQRVTLRCSPRSGDLSVYWYQQSLDQGLQFLIQYYNGEERAKGNILERFSAQQFPDLHSELNLSSLELGDSALYFCASSVDGTGGGGELFFGEGSRLTVL.

The table lists this clone with a few counts. The chain carries TRBV5-6 and TRBJ2-3, with a weak D call TRBD2 (5 bases). The V and J ends lost 0 bases and 5 bases respectively, with 7 bases between them. This CDR3 contains 13 residues. Germline CDR1 reads SGHDT; CDR2 reads YYEEEE. CDR3 protein: CASSLGTGDTQYF. CDR3 DNA sequence: TGTGCCAGCAGCTTGGGGACTGGAGATACGCAGTATTTT.

Here the CDR3 DNA reads TGTGCCAGCAGCCCCAGGGGGCAGGTCGGTGGCTACACCTTC. This encodes CASSPRGQVGGYTF. The chain employs TRBV28 and TRBJ1-2; 8 bases align to TRBD1. Unmatched junction bases numbered 10, after V lost 6 bases and J lost 7 bases. The V gene's germline CDR1 is MDHEN and CDR2 SYDVKM. This CDR3 region has 14 residues.

There are a few counts of this clone. V usage is TRBV27 and J usage is TRBJ1-1; 7 bases agree with TRBD1. In germline, CDR1 is MNHEY, CDR2 SMNVEV (reference sequence). V lost 2 bases to trimming and J lost 3 bases; unmatched junction nucleotides: 3. This CDR3 spans 14 amino acids. This chain's CDR3 is CASSLQGVDTEAFF. As DNA, the CDR3 is TGTGCCAGCAGTTTACAGGGGGTTGACACTGAAGCTTTCTTT.

The rearrangement joins TRBV9 to TRBJ2-1; D is perhaps TRBD2 (6 bases). The CDR3 loop spans 17 amino acids. With 0 bases removed from V and 0 bases from J, the gap between germline ends came to 13 bases. Germline V lookup: CDR1 SGDLS, CDR2 YYNGEE. Here the CDR3 DNA reads TGTGCCAGCAGCGTAGCTGTGGCGGGGAGCTCCTACAATGAGCAGTTCTTC. Its protein is CASSVAVAGSSYNEQFF.

This clone was observed a handful of times. The chain recombines TRBV9 with TRBJ2-7, with TRBD2 matching 9 bases. V shed 2 bases, J shed 3 bases, and the junction held 6 bases outside the gene matches. CDR3 length: 15 amino acids. CDR1 is SGDLS, CDR2 YYNGEE, per germline. The CDR3 sequence is CASSVGPSGVYEQYF. Here the CDR3 DNA reads TGTGCCAGCAGCGTCGGACCTAGCGGGGTCTACGAGCAGTACTTC.

In this sample, this clone turned up a few times. The rearrangement links TRBV5-1 to TRBJ1-2; D is possibly TRBD1 (6 bases). Germline-derived CDR1 and CDR2 are SGHRS and YFSETQ. The ends were cut back, 4 bases at V and 3 bases at J, with 13 bases in the middle. The CDR3 consists of 14 residues. DNA of the CDR3: TGCGCCAGCAGCCCCTCACAGGGCGACTATGGCTACACCTTC. Translation gives CASSPSQGDYGYTF.

This clone was counted between two and nine times. This CDR3 reads CATSREGTVTEKLFF. The CDR3 DNA follows: TGTGCCACCAGCAGAGAAGGGACAGTCACTGAAAAACTGTTTTTT. This rearrangement joins TRBV15 to TRBJ1-4, with 7 bases matching TRBD1. The V and J ends lost 0 bases and 7 bases, in that order; junction bases with no gene match: 5. From germline, CDR1 is LNHNV and CDR2 YYDKDF (reference sequence). This CDR3 spans 15 amino acids.

This clone appeared a few times. The rearrangement uses TRBV2 and TRBJ1-1; no firm D call. The CDR3 consists of 13 residues. The germline V gene has CDR1 SNHLY and CDR2 FYNNEI. The V end was cut by 7 bases, the J end by 3 bases, with 12 bases between. The CDR3 DNA is TGTGCCAGCATGAGTACGTTGGACACTGAAGCTTTCTTT. It codes for CASMSTLDTEAFF.

This clone was recorded a few times. V and J are TRBV6-5 and TRBJ1-2, with D possibly matching TRBD1 (6 bases). The germline gives CDR1 MNHEY, CDR2 SVGAGI. Trimming cost V 6 bases and J 4 bases, with 12 bases left between them. There are 13 residues in the CDR3. The CDR3 reads CASRAGTLYGYTF. For the CDR3, the DNA is TGTGCCAGCAGAGCCGGGACACTCTATGGCTACACCTTC.

The J gene is TRBJ1-1, the V gene TRBV4-2; D remains ambiguous. V gave up 1 base and J gave up 2 bases, with 8 bases separating them. The CDR3 length is 14 residues. In germline, CDR1 is LGHNA, CDR2 YNFKEQ. CDR3 in amino acids: CASSQGHANTEAFF. The CDR3, as DNA: TGTGCCAGCAGCCAAGGGCATGCAAACACTGAAGCTTTCTTT.

The chain joins TRBV19 to TRBJ2-1; 8 bases align to TRBD2. With 9 bases clipped from V and 5 bases from J, the junction kept 9 bases outside the gene matches. The CDR3 contains 14 residues. Germline CDR1 and CDR2: LNHDA and SQIVND (reference sequence). CDR3 bases: TGTGCCAGCCGAGGGGTCGGGAGGGACAATGAGCAGTTCTTC. Translation: CASRGVGRDNEQFF.

In its sample, this clone was seen a few times. The gene calls are TRBV2 and TRBJ1-5, with 7 nucleotides matching TRBD1. V trimming: 6 bases; J trimming: 4 bases; junction bases outside the gene matches: 6. The germline gives CDR1 SNHLY, CDR2 FYNNEI. The length of the CDR3 is 14 residues. The CDR3 sequence: CASRLTGENQPQHF. CDR3 nucleotide sequence: TGTGCCAGCAGGTTAACAGGGGAAAATCAGCCCCAGCATTTT.

This sequence joins TRBV7-9 and TRBJ2-7, with TRBD2 as a possible D gene (6 bases). CDR1 SEHNR and CDR2 FQNEAQ come from the germline V gene (reference sequence). This CDR3 region has 13 residues. V was pared by 2 bases and J by 4 bases, with 9 bases between. CDR3 residues: CASSLYGSYEQYF. CDR3 DNA: TGTGCCAGCAGCTTATACGGGAGTTACGAGCAGTACTTC.

The chain couples TRBV19 to TRBJ1-5; D is uncertain. Germline-derived CDR1 and CDR2 are LNHDA and SQIVND (reference sequence). The CDR3 has 15 residues. Trimming stripped 0 bases from V and 3 bases from J, with 9 bases between. The CDR3 reads CASSIEREDNQPQHF. CDR3 DNA sequence: TGTGCCAGTAGTATAGAAAGGGAGGACAATCAGCCCCAGCATTTT. Using reference TRBV19 and TRBJ1-5 for the parts outside the CDR3, the full variable domain is DGGITQSPKYLFRKEGQNVTLSCEQNLNHDAMYWYRQDPGQGLRLIYYSQIVNDFQKGDIAEGYSVSREKKESFPLTVTSAQKNPTAFYLCASSIEREDNQPQHFGDGTRLSIL.

CDR3: CASSPTGGDQPQHF. The CDR3 region has the DNA TGTGCCAGCAGCCCTACAGGGGGTGATCAGCCCCAGCATTTT. The V gene is TRBV7-9, the J gene TRBJ1-5, with 8 bases identical to TRBD1. The CDR3 has 14 residues. Germline CDR1 SEHNR, CDR2 FQNEAQ (reference sequence). V gave up 5 bases and J gave up 5 bases; unmatched junction bases: 5.

This clone came up a few times. The V call is TRBV7-9, the J call TRBJ2-7; 8 bases map to TRBD1. Germline CDR1 and CDR2: SEHNR and FQNEAQ (reference sequence). There are 14 residues in the CDR3. The J segment lost 5 bases and the V segment lost 2 bases, leaving 5 bases of the junction unmatched. The CDR3 loop reads CASSLLRQGNEQYF. The CDR3 DNA follows: TGTGCCAGCAGCTTATTGAGACAGGGGAACGAGCAGTACTTC.

This clone turned up a few times. The chain links TRBV2 to TRBJ1-2; D call uncertain. The CDR3 has 12 residues. The germline V gene encodes CDR1 SNHLY and CDR2 FYNNEI. V lost 8 bases to trimming and J lost 3 bases, with 10 bases between them. The CDR3 DNA sequence: TGTGCCAGCCGGGATCCCGACTATGGCTACACCTTC. Translated: CASRDPDYGYTF.

This clone showed up just a few times. V and J are TRBV11-2 and TRBJ2-2; D is unresolved. CDR1 is SGHAT, CDR2 FQNNGV, per germline. This CDR3 has 12 residues. V was trimmed by 1 base and J by 8 bases, leaving 5 bases between them. CDR3 in DNA: TGTGCCAGCAGCTTAGTTCCAGGGGAGCTGTTTTTT. This encodes CASSLVPGELFF.

This clone was counted once. CDR3 residues: CASSVDRANYGYTF. As DNA, the CDR3 is TGTGCCAGCAGCGTTGACAGGGCTAACTATGGCTACACCTTC. The chain recombines TRBV11-2 with TRBJ1-2, with TRBD1 matching 7 bases. Per the germline V gene, CDR1 is SGHAT and CDR2 is FQNNGV. CDR3 length equals 14 residues. After removal of 5 bases from V and 0 bases from J, the junction contained 3 bases not matched to a gene.

This clone was seen only a few times. The rearrangement uses TRBV5-5 and TRBJ1-2; 8 bases match TRBD1. V trimming: 3 bases; J trimming: 6 bases; junction bases outside the gene matches: 10. This CDR3 region has 15 residues. In germline, CDR1 is SGHKS, CDR2 YYEKEE (reference sequence). The CDR3 protein is CASSYFLDRVDGYTF. The CDR3 DNA reads TGTGCCAGCAGCTACTTCCTGGACAGGGTAGATGGCTACACCTTC.

The J gene is TRBJ2-1, the V gene TRBV19, with a possible D match to TRBD2 (6 bases). Germline V gene sequence: CDR1 LNHDA, CDR2 SQIVND (reference sequence). This CDR3 comprises 15 residues. Trimming cost V 4 bases and J 6 bases, with 16 bases left between them. The CDR3 DNA follows: TGTGCCAGTAGTAGCTCCGGCGGGATCGGCAATGAGCAGTTCTTC. Encoded protein: CASSSSGGIGNEQFF.

The chain has TRBV11-3 and TRBJ2-2; 10 bases agree with TRBD2. CDR1 SGHNT and CDR2 YENEEA come from the germline V gene. CDR3 length: 15 residues. After removal of 5 bases from V and 9 bases from J, the junction contained 9 bases not matched to a gene. CDR3 in amino acids: CASSTGSSGSRELFF. The CDR3 nucleotides read TGTGCCAGCAGCACGGGCTCTAGCGGGAGTAGGGAGCTGTTTTTT.

A few counts support this clone. The chain has TRBV9 and TRBJ2-5; D remains unclear. There are 14 residues in the CDR3. Germline values: CDR1 SGDLS, CDR2 YYNGEE. The ends were cut back, 1 base at V and 5 bases at J, with 12 bases in the middle. CDR3 sequence: CASSVSANGETQYF. CDR3 coding DNA: TGTGCCAGCAGCGTATCGGCTAACGGGGAGACCCAGTACTTC.

This clone was seen more than once but under ten times. The chain employs TRBV9 and TRBJ2-7, with no clear D. Trimming cost V 0 bases and J 6 bases, with 7 bases left between them. The CDR3 consists of 12 residues. In germline, CDR1 is SGDLS, CDR2 YYNGEE. DNA of the CDR3: TGTGCCAGCAGCGTAGCAAATAGCGAGCAGTACTTC. Its protein is CASSVANSEQYF. The full variable domain, in which reference TRBV9 and TRBJ2-7 provide the parts outside the CDR3, is DSGVTQTPKHLITATGQRVTLRCSPRSGDLSVYWYQQSLDQGLQFLIQYYNGEERAKGNILERFSAQQFPDLHSELNLSSLELGDSALYFCASSVANSEQYFGPGTRLTVT.

This chain joins TRBV10-3 and TRBJ2-1; the D is unclear. The CDR3 is 13 amino acids. CDR1 ENHRY and CDR2 SYGVKD come from the germline V gene. Deletions cut 2 bases from V and 4 bases from J, with 6 bases between. The CDR3 loop reads CAISELRYNEQFF. CDR3 sequence (DNA): TGTGCCATCAGTGAGCTGAGGTACAATGAGCAGTTCTTC.

This clone was counted a few times. This chain links TRBV4-1 with TRBJ2-7; 8 bases align to TRBD2. CDR1 is MGHRA and CDR2 is YSYEKL in the germline V gene. J was trimmed by 5 bases and V by 0 bases; bases with no gene match: 9. The CDR3 contains 16 residues. CDR3 amino acids: CASSQDRRLARNEQYF. CDR3 coding DNA: TGCGCCAGCAGCCAAGATCGGAGACTAGCGCGCAACGAGCAGTACTTC.

This clone was detected a few times. Distinct nucleotide sequences in the sample also encode this CDR3. The rearrangement uses TRBV11-2 and TRBJ2-7, with D unclear. Germline CDR1 reads SGHAT; CDR2 reads FQNNGV. V was cut by 0 bases and J by 0 bases, with 12 bases left in between. There are 16 residues in the CDR3. CDR3 protein: CASSLDSFGGSYEQYF. DNA of the CDR3: TGTGCCAGCAGCTTAGATTCCTTTGGCGGCTCCTACGAGCAGTACTTC.

This chain uses TRBV13 with TRBJ2-2; 7 bases are shared with TRBD2. V lost 5 bases to trimming and J lost 0 bases; unmatched junction nucleotides: 3. In germline, CDR1 is PRHDT, CDR2 FYEKMQ (reference sequence). The CDR3 consists of 15 residues. CDR3 nucleotides: TGTGCCAGCAGCGCAGGACTAGCGAACACCGGGGAGCTGTTTTTT. As protein: CASSAGLANTGELFF.

The chain links TRBV28 to TRBJ1-5; D uncertain. Trimming took off 5 bases at V and 4 bases at J, with 18 bases between the two ends. Germline values: CDR1 MDHEN, CDR2 SYDVKM. This CDR3 spans 16 amino acids. DNA of the CDR3: TGTGCCAGCAGTCCCCCGGGTGCGAGATTGAATCAGCCCCAGCATTTT. Translated: CASSPPGARLNQPQHF.

V usage is TRBV5-6 and J usage is TRBJ1-4; a weak D match, TRBD1 (6 bases). V lost 2 bases, J lost 6 bases, and 17 bases lay in between. CDR1 SGHDT and CDR2 YYEEEE come from the germline V gene. The CDR3 consists of 16 residues. CDR3 loop: CASSFHSGAGDEKLFF. Written as DNA, the CDR3 is TGTGCCAGCAGCTTTCATTCAGGGGCTGGGGATGAAAAACTGTTTTTT.